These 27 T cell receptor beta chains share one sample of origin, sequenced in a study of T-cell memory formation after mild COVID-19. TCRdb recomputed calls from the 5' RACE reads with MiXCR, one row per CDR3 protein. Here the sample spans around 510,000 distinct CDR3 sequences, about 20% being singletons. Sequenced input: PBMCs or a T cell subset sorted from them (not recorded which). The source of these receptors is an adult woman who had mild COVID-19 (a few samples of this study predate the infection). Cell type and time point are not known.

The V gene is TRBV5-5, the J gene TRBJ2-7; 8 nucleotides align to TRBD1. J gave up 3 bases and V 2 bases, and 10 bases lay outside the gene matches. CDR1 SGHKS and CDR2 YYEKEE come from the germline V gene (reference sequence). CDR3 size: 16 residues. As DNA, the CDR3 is TGTGCCAGCAGCTTTCTCCGGACAGGGTTGGGCTACGAGCAGTACTTC. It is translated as CASSFLRTGLGYEQYF.

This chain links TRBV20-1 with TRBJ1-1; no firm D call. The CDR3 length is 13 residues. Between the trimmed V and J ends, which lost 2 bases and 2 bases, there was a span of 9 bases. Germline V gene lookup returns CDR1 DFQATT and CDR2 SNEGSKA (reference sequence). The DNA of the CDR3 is TGCAGTGCTAGAACAGACCTCAACACTGAAGCTTTCTTT. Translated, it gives CSARTDLNTEAFF.

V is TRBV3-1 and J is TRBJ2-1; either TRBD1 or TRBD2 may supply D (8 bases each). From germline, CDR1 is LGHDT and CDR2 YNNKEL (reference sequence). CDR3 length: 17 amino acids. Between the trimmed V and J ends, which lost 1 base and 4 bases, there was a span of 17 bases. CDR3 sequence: CASSQAGGTGVYNEQFF. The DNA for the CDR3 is TGTGCCAGCAGCCAAGCGGGGGGGACAGGAGTTTACAATGAGCAGTTCTTC.

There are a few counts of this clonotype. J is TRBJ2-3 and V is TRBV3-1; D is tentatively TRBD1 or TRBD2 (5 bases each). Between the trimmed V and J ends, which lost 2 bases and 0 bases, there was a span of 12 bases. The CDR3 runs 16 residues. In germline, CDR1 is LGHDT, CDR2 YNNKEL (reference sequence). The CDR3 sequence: CASSQKRGTSTDTQYF. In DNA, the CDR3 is TGTGCCAGCAGCCAAAAGAGGGGAACTAGCACAGATACGCAGTATTTT.

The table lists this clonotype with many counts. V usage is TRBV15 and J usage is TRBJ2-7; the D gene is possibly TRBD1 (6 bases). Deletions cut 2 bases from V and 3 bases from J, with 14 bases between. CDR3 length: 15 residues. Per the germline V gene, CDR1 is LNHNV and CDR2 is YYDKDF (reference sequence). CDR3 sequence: CATSRYTGKGYEQYF. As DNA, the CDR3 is TGTGCCACCAGCAGATATACAGGGAAAGGCTACGAGCAGTACTTC. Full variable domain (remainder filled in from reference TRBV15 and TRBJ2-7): DAMVIQNPRYQVTQFGKPVTLSCSQTLNHNVMYWYQQKSSQAPKLLFHYYDKDFNNEADTPDNFQSRRPNTSFCFLDIRSPGLGDTAMYLCATSRYTGKGYEQYFGPGTRLTVT.

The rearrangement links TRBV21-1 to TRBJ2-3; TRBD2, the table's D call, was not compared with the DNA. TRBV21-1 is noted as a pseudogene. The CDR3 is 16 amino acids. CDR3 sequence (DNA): TGTGCCAGCAGCAAAGGACGGAAGCGGCCCACAGATACGCAGTATTTT. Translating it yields CASSKGRKRPTDTQYF.

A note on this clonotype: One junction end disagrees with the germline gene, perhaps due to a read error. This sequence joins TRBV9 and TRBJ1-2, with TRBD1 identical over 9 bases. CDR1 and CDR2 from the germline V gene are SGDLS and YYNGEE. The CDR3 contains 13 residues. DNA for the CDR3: TGTGCCAGCAGCGTTCTGGGACAGGGACTACTTGCTTTC. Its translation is CASSVLGQGLLAF.

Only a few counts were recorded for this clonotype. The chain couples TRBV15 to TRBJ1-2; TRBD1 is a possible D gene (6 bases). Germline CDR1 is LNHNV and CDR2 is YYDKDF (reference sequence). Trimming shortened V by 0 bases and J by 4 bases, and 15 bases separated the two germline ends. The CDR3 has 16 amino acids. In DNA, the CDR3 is TGTGCCACCAGCAGAGATCGAACAGGGAGAGGCTATGGCTACACCTTC. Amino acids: CATSRDRTGRGYGYTF.

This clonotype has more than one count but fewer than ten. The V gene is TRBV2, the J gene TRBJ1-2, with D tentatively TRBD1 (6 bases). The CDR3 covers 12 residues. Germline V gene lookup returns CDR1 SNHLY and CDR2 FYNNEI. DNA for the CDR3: TGTGCAACAAGGTGGGACATCGGGGCCTACACCTTC. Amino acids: CATRWDIGAYTF.

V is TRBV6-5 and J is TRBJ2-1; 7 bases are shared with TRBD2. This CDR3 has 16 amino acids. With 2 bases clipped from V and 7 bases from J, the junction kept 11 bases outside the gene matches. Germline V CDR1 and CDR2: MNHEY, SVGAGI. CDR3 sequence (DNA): TGTGCCAGCAGTTACACCGCGCGGGAGCTGGATAATGAGCAGTTCTTC. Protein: CASSYTARELDNEQFF.

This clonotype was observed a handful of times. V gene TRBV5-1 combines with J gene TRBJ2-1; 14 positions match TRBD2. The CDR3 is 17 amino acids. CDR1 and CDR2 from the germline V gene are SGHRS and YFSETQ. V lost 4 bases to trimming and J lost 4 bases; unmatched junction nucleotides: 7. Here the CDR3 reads CASSPGLAGDPYNEQFF. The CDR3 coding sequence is TGCGCCAGCAGCCCGGGACTAGCGGGGGACCCATACAATGAGCAGTTCTTC.

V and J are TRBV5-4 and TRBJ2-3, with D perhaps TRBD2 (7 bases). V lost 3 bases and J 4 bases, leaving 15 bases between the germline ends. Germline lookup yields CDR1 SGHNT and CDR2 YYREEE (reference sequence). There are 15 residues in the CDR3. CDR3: CASSSVLGGADTQYF. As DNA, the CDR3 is TGTGCCAGCAGCTCCGTACTAGGGGGGGCAGATACGCAGTATTTT.

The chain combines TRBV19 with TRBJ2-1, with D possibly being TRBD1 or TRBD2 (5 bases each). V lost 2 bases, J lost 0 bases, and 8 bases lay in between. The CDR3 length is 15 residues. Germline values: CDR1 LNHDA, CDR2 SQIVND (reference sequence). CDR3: CASSIPGSSYNEQFF. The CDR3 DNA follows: TGTGCCAGTAGTATACCAGGGAGCTCCTACAATGAGCAGTTCTTC. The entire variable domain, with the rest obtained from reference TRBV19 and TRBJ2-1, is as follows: DGGITQSPKYLFRKEGQNVTLSCEQNLNHDAMYWYRQDPGQGLRLIYYSQIVNDFQKGDIAEGYSVSREKKESFPLTVTSAQKNPTAFYLCASSIPGSSYNEQFFGPGTRLTVL.

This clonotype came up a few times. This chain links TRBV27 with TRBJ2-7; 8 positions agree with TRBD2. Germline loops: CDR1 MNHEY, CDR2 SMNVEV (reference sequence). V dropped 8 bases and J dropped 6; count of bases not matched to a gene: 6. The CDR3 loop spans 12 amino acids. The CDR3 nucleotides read TGTGCCAGCCGCGCGGGAGGTAGCGAGCAGTACTTC. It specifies CASRAGGSEQYF.

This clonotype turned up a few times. The CDR3 DNA is TGCAGTGCTAGCCGGAGACAGGGGGGAGCGAGTGAAAAACTGTTTTTT. The encoded protein is CSASRRQGGASEKLFF. This rearrangement joins TRBV20-1 to TRBJ1-4, with 9 positions matching TRBD1. In germline, CDR1 is DFQATT, CDR2 SNEGSKA (reference sequence). Trimming took 3 bases from V and 7 from J; bases not matched to a gene: 12. This CDR3 comprises 16 residues.

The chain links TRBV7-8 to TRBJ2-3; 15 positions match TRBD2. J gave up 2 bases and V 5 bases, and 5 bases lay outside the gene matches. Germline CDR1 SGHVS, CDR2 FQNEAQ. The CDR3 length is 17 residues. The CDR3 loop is CASSPRTSGRVTDTQYF. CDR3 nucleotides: TGTGCCAGCAGCCCCCGGACTAGCGGGAGGGTCACAGATACGCAGTATTTT.

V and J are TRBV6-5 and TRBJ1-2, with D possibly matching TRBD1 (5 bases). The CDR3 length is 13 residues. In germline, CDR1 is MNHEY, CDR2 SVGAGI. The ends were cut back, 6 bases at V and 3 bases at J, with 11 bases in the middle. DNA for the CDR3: TGTGCCAGCAGAGCGACAGAGTACTATGGCTACACCTTC. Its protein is CASRATEYYGYTF.

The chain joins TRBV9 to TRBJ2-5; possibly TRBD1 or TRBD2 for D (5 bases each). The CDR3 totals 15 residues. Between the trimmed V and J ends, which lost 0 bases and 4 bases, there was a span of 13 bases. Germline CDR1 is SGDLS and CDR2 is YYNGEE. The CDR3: CASSVVPGGGETQYF. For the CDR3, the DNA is TGTGCCAGCAGCGTAGTTCCGGGTGGGGGAGAGACCCAGTACTTC.

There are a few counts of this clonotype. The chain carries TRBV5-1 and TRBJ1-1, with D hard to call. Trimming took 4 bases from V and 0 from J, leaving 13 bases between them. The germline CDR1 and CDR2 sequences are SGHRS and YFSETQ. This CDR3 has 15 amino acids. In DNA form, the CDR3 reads TGCGCCAGCAGCGGGCGGGAAAGGATGAACACTGAAGCTTTCTTT. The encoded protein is CASSGRERMNTEAFF.

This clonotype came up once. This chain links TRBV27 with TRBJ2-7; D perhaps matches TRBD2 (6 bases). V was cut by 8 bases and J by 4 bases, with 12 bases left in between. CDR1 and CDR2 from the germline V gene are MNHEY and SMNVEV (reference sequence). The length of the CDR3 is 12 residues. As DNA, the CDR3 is TGTGCCAGCCGACTAGGGGAGTACGAGCAGTACTTC. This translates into CASRLGEYEQYF.

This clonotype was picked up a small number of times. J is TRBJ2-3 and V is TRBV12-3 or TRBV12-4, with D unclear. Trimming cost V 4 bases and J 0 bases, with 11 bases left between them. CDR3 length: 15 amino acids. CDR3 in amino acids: CASSWAYTSTDTQYF. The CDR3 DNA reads TGTGCCAGCAGTTGGGCCTACACTAGCACAGATACGCAGTATTTT.

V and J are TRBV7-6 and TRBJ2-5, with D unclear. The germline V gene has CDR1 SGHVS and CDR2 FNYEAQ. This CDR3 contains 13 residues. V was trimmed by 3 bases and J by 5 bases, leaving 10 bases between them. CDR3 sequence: CASSFGGVETQYF. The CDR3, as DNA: TGTGCCAGCAGCTTTGGTGGAGTCGAGACCCAGTACTTC.

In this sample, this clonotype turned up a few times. CDR3: CASSLLPPNMGGNQPQHF. The CDR3 DNA follows: TGTGCCAGCAGCTTATTACCCCCTAATATGGGGGGCAATCAGCCCCAGCATTTT. This rearrangement joins TRBV11-2 to TRBJ1-5; D possibly corresponds to TRBD1 (5 bases). The CDR3 totals 18 residues. Trimming took 2 bases from V and 2 from J, leaving 19 bases between them. Germline CDR1 reads SGHAT; CDR2 reads FQNNGV.

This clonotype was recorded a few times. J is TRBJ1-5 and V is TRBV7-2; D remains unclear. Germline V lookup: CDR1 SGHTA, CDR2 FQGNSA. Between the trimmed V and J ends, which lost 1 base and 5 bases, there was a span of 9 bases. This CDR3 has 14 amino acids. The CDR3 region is CASSLGVSDQPQHF. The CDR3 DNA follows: TGTGCCAGCAGCTTAGGTGTGTCGGATCAGCCCCAGCATTTT.

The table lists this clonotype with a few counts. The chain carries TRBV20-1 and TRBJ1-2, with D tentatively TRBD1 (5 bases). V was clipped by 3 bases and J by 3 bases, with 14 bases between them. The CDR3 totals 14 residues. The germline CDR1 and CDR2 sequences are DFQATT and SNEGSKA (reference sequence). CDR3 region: CSASPPTDYYGYTF. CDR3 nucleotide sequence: TGCAGTGCTAGCCCCCCGACAGACTACTATGGCTACACCTTC.

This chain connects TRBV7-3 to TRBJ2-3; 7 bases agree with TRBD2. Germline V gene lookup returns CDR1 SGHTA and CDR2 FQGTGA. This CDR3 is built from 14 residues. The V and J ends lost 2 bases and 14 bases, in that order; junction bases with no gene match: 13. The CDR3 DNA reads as TGTGCCAGCAGCTTAGAACACGCTGGGAGGGAAAGGTATTTT. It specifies CASSLEHAGRERYF.

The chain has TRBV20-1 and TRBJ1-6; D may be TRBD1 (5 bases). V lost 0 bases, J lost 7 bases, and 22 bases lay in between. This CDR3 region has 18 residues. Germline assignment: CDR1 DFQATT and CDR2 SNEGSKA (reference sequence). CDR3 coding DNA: TGCAGTGCTAGAGACACAATCTTAGCCGGGACTGTCAATTCACCCCTCCACTTT. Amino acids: CSARDTILAGTVNSPLHF.